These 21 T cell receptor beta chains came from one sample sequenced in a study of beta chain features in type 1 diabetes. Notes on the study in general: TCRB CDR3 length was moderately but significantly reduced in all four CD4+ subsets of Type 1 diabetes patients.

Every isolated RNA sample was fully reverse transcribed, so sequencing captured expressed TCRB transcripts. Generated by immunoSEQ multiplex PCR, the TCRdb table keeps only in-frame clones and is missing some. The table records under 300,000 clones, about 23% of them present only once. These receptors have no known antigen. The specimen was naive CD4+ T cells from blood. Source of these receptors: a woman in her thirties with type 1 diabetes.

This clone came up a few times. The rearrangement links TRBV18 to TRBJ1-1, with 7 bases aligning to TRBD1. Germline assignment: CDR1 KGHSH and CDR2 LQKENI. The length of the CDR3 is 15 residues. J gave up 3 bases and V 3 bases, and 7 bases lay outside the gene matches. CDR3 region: CASSPKRGLDTEAFF. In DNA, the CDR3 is TGTGCCAGCTCACCTAAGAGGGGGCTTGACACTGAAGCTTTCTTT. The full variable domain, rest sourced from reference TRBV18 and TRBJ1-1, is NAGVMQNPRHLVRRRGQEARLRCSPMKGHSHVYWYRQLPEEGLKFMVYLQKENIIDESGMPKERFSAEFPKEGPSILRIQQVVRGDSAAYFCASSPKRGLDTEAFFGQGTRLTVV.

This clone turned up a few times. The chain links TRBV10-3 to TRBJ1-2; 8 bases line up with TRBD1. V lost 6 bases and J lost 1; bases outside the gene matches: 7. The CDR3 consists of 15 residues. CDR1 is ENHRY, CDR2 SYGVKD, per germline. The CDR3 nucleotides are TGTGCCATCAGAGGGACAGGCCTCGTTAACTATGGCTACACCTTC. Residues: CAIRGTGLVNYGYTF.

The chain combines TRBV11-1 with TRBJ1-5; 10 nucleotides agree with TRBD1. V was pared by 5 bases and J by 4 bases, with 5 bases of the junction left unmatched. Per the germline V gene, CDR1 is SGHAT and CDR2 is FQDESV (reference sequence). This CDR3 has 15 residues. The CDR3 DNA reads TGTGCCAGCAGCCCGGGACAGGGGATGAATCAGCCCCAGCATTTT. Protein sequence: CASSPGQGMNQPQHF.

CDR3 sequence reads: CASSQLSGITDTQYF. In DNA, the CDR3 is TGCGCCAGCAGCCAATTAAGCGGGATCACAGATACGCAGTATTTT. The gene calls are TRBV4-1 and TRBJ2-3; 7 bases match TRBD2. The trim removed 2 bases at V and 2 bases at J, leaving 4 bases unmatched. Germline V gives CDR1 MGHRA, CDR2 YSYEKL. The CDR3 runs 15 residues.

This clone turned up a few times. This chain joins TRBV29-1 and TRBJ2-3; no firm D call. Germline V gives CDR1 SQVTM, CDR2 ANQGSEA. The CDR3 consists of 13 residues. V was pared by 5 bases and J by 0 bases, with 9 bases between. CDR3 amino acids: CSVPVASTDTQYF. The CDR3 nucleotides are TGCAGCGTTCCAGTTGCCAGCACAGATACGCAGTATTTT.

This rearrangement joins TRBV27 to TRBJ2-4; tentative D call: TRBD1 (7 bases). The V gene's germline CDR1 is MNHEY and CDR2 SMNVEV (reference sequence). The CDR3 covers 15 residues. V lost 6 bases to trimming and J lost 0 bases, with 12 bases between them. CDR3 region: CASSQGGLAKNIQYF. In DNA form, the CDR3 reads TGTGCCAGCAGCCAGGGGGGACTAGCCAAAAACATTCAGTACTTC.

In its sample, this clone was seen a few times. The CDR3 sequence is CASSQVRQVQETQYF. The CDR3 bases are TGCGCCAGCAGCCAAGTAAGACAGGTCCAAGAGACCCAGTACTTC. The chain employs TRBV4-1 and TRBJ2-5; possible D gene TRBD1, 6 bases. The CDR3 contains 15 residues. V lost 1 base and J lost 1, with 10 bases in between. Germline assignment: CDR1 MGHRA and CDR2 YSYEKL.

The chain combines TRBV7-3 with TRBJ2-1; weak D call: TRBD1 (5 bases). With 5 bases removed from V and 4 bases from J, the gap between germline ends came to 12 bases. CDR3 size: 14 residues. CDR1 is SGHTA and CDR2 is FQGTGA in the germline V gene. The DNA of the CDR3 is TGTGCCAGCAGCCGAGGACATGCATACAATGAGCAGTTCTTC. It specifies CASSRGHAYNEQFF.

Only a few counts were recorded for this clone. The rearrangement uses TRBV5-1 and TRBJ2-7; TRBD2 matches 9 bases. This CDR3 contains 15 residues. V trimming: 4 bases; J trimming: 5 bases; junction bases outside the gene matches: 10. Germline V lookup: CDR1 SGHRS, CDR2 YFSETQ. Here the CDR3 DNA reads TGCGCCAGCAGCCTGGTAGCGGGAGCCGGAGACGAGCAGTACTTC. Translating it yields CASSLVAGAGDEQYF.

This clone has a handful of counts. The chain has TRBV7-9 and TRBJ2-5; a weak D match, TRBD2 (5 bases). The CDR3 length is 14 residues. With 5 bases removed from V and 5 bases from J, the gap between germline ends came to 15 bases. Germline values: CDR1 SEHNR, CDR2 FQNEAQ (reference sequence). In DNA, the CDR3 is TGTGCCAGCAGCCGCTCCGGGAATCCGGAGACCCAGTACTTC. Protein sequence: CASSRSGNPETQYF.

The CDR3 sequence is CASSVALQGEAFF. CDR3 sequence (DNA): TGTGCCAGCAGCGTAGCTCTTCAGGGCGAAGCTTTCTTT. The V call is TRBV9, the J call TRBJ1-1; D may be TRBD1 (5 bases). Trimming pared 0 bases from V and 8 bases from J, leaving 11 bases between. The V gene's germline CDR1 is SGDLS and CDR2 YYNGEE. The CDR3 length is 13 residues.

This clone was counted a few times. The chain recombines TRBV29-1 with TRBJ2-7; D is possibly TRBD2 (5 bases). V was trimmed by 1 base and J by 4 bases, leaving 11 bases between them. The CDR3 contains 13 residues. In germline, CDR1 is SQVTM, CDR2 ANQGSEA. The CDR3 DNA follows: TGCAGCGTTGAAGTGGGAGTGGGTTACGAGCAGTACTTC. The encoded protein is CSVEVGVGYEQYF.

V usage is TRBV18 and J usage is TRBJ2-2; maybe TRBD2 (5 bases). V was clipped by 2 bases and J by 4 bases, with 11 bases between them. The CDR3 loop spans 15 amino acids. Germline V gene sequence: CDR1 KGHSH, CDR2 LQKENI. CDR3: CASSPDGIVTGELFF. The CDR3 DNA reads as TGTGCCAGCTCACCAGACGGGATAGTCACCGGGGAGCTGTTTTTT.

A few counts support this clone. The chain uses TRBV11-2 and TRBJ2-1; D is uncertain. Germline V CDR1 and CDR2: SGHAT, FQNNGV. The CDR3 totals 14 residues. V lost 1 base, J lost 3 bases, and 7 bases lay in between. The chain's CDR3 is CASSLAGLYNEQFF. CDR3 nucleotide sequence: TGTGCCAGCAGCTTAGCGGGTCTCTACAATGAGCAGTTCTTC.

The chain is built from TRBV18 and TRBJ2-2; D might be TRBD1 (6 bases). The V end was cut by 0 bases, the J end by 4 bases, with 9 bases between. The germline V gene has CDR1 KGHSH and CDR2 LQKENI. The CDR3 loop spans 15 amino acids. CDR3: CASSPPGRGTGELFF. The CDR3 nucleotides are TGTGCCAGCTCACCACCGGGCAGGGGCACCGGGGAGCTGTTTTTT.

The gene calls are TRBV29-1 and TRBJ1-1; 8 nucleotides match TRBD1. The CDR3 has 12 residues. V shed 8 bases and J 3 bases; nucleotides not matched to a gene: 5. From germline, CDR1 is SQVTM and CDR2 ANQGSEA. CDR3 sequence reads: CSIRQGYTEAFF. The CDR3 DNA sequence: TGCAGCATACGACAGGGGTACACTGAAGCTTTCTTT.

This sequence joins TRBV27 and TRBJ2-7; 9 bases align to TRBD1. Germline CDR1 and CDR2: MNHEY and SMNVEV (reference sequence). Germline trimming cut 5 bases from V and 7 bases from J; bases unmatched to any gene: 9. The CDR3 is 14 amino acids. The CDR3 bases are TGTGCCAGCAGTCGGGACAGGGTGTCGTTTGAGCAGTACTTC. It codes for CASSRDRVSFEQYF.

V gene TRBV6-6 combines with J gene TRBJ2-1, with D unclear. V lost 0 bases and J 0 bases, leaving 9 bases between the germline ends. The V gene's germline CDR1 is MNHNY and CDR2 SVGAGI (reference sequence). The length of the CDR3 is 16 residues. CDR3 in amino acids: CASSYSRESSYNEQFF. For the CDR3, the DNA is TGTGCCAGCAGTTACTCGCGCGAGAGCTCCTACAATGAGCAGTTCTTC.

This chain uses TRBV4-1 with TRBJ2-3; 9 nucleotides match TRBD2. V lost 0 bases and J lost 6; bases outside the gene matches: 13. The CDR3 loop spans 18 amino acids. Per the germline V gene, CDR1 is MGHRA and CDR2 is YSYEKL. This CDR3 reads CASSQERALAGTEDTQYF. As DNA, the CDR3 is TGCGCCAGCAGCCAAGAGCGGGCACTAGCGGGCACGGAGGATACGCAGTATTTT.

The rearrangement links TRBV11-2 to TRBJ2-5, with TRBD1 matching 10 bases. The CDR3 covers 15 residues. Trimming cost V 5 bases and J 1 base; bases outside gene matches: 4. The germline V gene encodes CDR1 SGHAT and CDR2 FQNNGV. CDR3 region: CASSTWTGGQETQYF. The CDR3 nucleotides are TGTGCCAGCAGCACATGGACAGGGGGCCAAGAGACCCAGTACTTC.

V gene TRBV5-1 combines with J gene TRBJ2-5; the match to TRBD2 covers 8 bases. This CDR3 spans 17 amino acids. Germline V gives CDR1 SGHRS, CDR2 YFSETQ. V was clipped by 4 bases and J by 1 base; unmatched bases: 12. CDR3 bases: TGCGCCAGCAGCCGCTTAATCCTGAGCGGGGGCCAAGAGACCCAGTACTTC. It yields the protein CASSRLILSGGQETQYF.